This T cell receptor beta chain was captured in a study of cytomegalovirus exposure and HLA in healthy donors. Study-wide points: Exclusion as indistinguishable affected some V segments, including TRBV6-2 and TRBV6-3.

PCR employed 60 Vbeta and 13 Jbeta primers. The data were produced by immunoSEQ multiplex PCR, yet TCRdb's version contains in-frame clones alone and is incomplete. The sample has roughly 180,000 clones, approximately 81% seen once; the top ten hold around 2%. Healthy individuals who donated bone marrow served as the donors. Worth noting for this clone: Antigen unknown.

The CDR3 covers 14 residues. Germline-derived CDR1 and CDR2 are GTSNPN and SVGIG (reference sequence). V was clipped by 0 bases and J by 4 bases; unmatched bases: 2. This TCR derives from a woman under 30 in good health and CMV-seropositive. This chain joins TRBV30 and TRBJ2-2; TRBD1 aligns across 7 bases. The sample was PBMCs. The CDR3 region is CAWSVGQATGELFF. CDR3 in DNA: TGTGCCTGGAGTGTCGGACAGGCCACCGGGGAGCTGTTTTTT.